Below are 10 T cell receptor beta chains sequenced from a single sample in a study of T cells in Graves' hyperthyroidism and ophthalmopathy (dated by TCRdb to the late 2010s). Libraries were built with multiplex PCR. The sequencer was an Illumina HiSeq 2000. TCR beta CDR3 regions were amplified from RNA transcripts. For the first round of RT-PCR on the TCR CDR3, the HTBI primer set was used together with the Qiagen OneStep RT-PCR kit. TCRdb's own reprocessing of the public reads used fastp at Q25 and MiXCR and kept productive beta chains. One record per CDR3 amino acid sequence lists the most common genes and DNA. Counted in this sample were 380,000 or so distinct CDR3 sequences; 15% to 20% of them appeared once. The leading ten clones occupy 3% to 4% of the sample. What was sequenced was blood. These receptors all stem from a woman aged 18 to 35 with Graves' hyperthyroidism.

In this sample, this clonotype turned up many times. The CDR3, as DNA: TGTGCCAGTAGTATATCAGGGCCCCAAGAGACCCAGTACTTC. It is translated as CASSISGPQETQYF. The gene calls are TRBV19 and TRBJ2-5, with D maybe TRBD1 (5 bases). Per germline, CDR1 LNHDA and CDR2 SQIVND (reference sequence). The CDR3 is 14 amino acids. Deletions cut 2 bases from V and 1 base from J, with 8 bases between.

This clonotype was detected many times. The chain uses TRBV29-1 and TRBJ1-1, with a weak D call TRBD1 (5 bases). V lost 7 bases, J lost 0 bases, and 15 bases lay in between. The length of the CDR3 is 14 residues. The germline gives CDR1 SQVTM, CDR2 ANQGSEA. The CDR3 spells CSAPGGVVNTEAFF. The CDR3 nucleotides read TGCAGCGCCCCGGGAGGGGTCGTGAACACTGAAGCTTTCTTT. Variable domain in full (rest from reference TRBV29-1 and TRBJ1-1): SAVISQKPSRDICQRGTSLTIQCQVDSQVTMMFWYRQQPGQSLTLIATANQGSEATYESGFVIDKFPISRPNLTFSTLTVSNMSPEDSSIYLCSAPGGVVNTEAFFGQGTRLTVV.

The chain joins TRBV19 to TRBJ2-5, with no clear D. Germline V lookup: CDR1 LNHDA, CDR2 SQIVND (reference sequence). The CDR3 is 11 residues long. The ends were cut back, 9 bases at V and 7 bases at J, with 12 bases in the middle. The CDR3 sequence is CARRREATQYF. CDR3 nucleotides: TGTGCCAGGAGAAGGGAAGCGACCCAGTACTTC.

This clonotype has a count of ten or more. The chain couples TRBV18 to TRBJ1-2, with a weak D call TRBD1 (6 bases). The CDR3 is made up of 12 amino acids. Germline V gene lookup returns CDR1 KGHSH and CDR2 LQKENI. V dropped 6 bases and J dropped 4 bases, with 9 bases sitting between them. The CDR3 region is CASSDSFYGYTF. CDR3 DNA: TGTGCCAGCTCGGACAGTTTCTATGGCTACACCTTC.

This clonotype was seen repeatedly, ten times or more. V is TRBV2 and J is TRBJ1-5; 8 bases are shared with TRBD1. The CDR3 extends over 15 amino acids. The V gene's germline CDR1 is SNHLY and CDR2 FYNNEI. The trim removed 4 bases at V and 5 bases at J, leaving 7 bases unmatched. CDR3 in DNA: TGTGCCAGCAGTGCCCCAGGGGGCTTAGATCAGCCCCAGCATTTT. Translating gives CASSAPGGLDQPQHF.

At least ten counts were recorded for this clonotype. The chain has TRBV6-5 and TRBJ1-2, with 8 bases matching TRBD1. Germline V gives CDR1 MNHEY, CDR2 SVGAGI. The CDR3 consists of 12 residues. After removal of 6 bases from V and 7 bases from J, the junction contained 4 bases not matched to a gene. The CDR3 reads CASRPDRGGYTF. CDR3 nucleotides: TGTGCCAGCAGACCCGACAGGGGTGGCTACACCTTC.

This clonotype was picked up a small number of times. Mismatch with germline at one junction end may stem from a read error. The chain employs TRBV7-9 and TRBJ1-1; unclear D gene. Germline lookup yields CDR1 SEHNR and CDR2 FQNEAQ (reference sequence). The CDR3 contains 14 residues. The CDR3 loop is CATSRGRMNTEAFF. CDR3 in DNA: TGTGCCACCAGCCGGGGTCGGATGAACACTGAAGCTTTCTTT.

V is TRBV7-3 and J is TRBJ2-5, with D hard to call. Germline V gene lookup returns CDR1 SGHTA and CDR2 FQGTGA. There are 15 residues in the CDR3. Trimming left V 6 bases short and J 1 base short, with 15 bases between. CDR3: CASRLFGGVQETQYF. The CDR3, as DNA: TGTGCCAGCAGGCTATTCGGTGGGGTCCAAGAGACCCAGTACTTC.

At least ten counts were recorded for this clonotype. The chain recombines TRBV7-8 with TRBJ2-3; D gene uncertain. Trimming removed 2 bases at V and 4 bases at J, with 10 bases between. Germline V gene data show CDR1 as SGHVS and CDR2 as FQNEAQ. The length of the CDR3 is 14 residues. This CDR3 reads CASSLFQVADTQYF. DNA for the CDR3: TGTGCCAGCAGCTTATTCCAGGTAGCAGATACGCAGTATTTT.

This clonotype was seen ten or more times. V is TRBV7-9 and J is TRBJ1-2; 11 bases align to TRBD1. The CDR3 is made up of 13 amino acids. J was trimmed by 8 bases and V by 6 bases; bases with no gene match: 5. The germline V gene encodes CDR1 SEHNR and CDR2 FQNEAQ (reference sequence). CDR3: CASRWTGGKGYTF. The CDR3 DNA reads TGTGCCAGCAGATGGACAGGGGGCAAAGGCTACACCTTC.